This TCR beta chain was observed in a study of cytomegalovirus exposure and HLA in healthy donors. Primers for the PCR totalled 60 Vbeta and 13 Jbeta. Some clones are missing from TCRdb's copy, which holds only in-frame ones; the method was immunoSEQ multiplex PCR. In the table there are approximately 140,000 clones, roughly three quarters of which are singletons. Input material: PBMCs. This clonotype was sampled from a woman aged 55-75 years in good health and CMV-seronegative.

The CDR3 spells CASSPTVNTEAFF. CDR3 coding DNA: TGTGCCAGCAGCCCCACAGTGAACACTGAAGCTTTCTTT. The gene calls are TRBV7-8 and TRBJ1-1; D is unclear. Trimming pared 5 bases from V and 0 bases from J, leaving 7 bases between. The V gene's germline CDR1 is SGHVS and CDR2 FQNEAQ. The CDR3 loop spans 13 amino acids.